This T cell receptor (beta chain) comes out of a study of T-cell reconstitution after alpha-beta-depleted transplantation in children. CDR3 length: 13 residues. Deletions cut 2 bases from V and 3 bases from J, with 7 bases between. Germline assignment: CDR1 MNHEY and CDR2 SVGEGT. General observations from the study: Approximately two months post-transplant, alpha-beta T cells reportedly originated from several hundred expanded graft clones.

This clonotype was counted a few times. Its antigen remains unknown. Unique molecular identifiers featured in how the TCRbeta library was prepared. TCRdb passed the PCR reads through MiXCR, listing each CDR3 protein once. The sample lists around 490,000 distinct CDR3 sequences; approximately 10% were seen once. The V call is TRBV6-2 or TRBV6-3, the J call TRBJ1-2, with D possibly matching TRBD1 (5 bases). The source was PBMCs, mostly from graft donor cells, collected 180 days after TCRalphabeta/CD19-depleted stem cell transplant. The sequence was obtained from a female patient aged 2-10 years who had a stem cell transplant for aplastic anemia, so the T cells may come from the graft donor. The CDR3 DNA follows: TGTGCCAGCAGTTACGGCAGGGACTATGGCTACACCTTC. Its protein is CASSYGRDYGYTF.